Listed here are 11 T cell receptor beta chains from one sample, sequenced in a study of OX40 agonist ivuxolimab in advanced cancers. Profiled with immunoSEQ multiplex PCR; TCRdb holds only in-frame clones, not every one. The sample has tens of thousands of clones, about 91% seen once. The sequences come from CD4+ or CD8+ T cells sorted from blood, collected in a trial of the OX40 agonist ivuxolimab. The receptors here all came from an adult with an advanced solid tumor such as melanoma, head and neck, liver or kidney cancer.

CDR3 in amino acids: CASSLLGRNTEAFF. As DNA, the CDR3 is TGTGCCAGCAGCTTGCTGGGTAGGAACACTGAAGCTTTCTTT. This chain links TRBV5-8 with TRBJ1-1; the D is unclear. The CDR3 covers 14 residues. Deletions cut 1 base from V and 1 base from J, with 8 bases between. Germline CDR1 is SGHTS and CDR2 is YDEGEE.

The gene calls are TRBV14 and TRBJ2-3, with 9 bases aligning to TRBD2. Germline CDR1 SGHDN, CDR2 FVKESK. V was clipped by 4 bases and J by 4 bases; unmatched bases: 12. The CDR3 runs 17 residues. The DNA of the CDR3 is TGTGCCAGCAGCCTGACAGGGTTCGCGGGAGGGCCAGATACGCAGTATTTT. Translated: CASSLTGFAGGPDTQYF.

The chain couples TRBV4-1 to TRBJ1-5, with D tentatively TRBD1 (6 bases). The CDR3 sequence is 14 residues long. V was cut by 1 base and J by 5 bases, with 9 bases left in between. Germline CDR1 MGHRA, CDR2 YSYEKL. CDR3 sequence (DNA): TGCGCCAGCAGCCAAGTACAGGGCGATCAGCCCCAGCATTTT. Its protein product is CASSQVQGDQPQHF.

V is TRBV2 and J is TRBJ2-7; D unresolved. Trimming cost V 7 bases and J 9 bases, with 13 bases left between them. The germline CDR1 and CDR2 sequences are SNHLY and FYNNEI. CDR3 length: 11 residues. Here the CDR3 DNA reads TGTGCCAGCAAAAGACCCAATGGGCAGTACTTC. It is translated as CASKRPNGQYF.

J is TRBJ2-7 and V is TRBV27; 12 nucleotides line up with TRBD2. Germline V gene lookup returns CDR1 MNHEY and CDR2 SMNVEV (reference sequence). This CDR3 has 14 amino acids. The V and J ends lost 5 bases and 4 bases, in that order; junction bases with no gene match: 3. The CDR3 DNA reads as TGTGCCAGCAGTCCACTAGCGGGGGGTTACGAGCAGTACTTC. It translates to CASSPLAGGYEQYF.

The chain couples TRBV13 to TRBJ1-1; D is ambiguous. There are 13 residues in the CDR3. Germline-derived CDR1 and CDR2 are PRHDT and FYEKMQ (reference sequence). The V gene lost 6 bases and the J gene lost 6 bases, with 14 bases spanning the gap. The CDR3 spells CASRFRGSPEAFF. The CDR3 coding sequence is TGTGCCAGCAGGTTCCGGGGTTCCCCTGAAGCTTTCTTT.

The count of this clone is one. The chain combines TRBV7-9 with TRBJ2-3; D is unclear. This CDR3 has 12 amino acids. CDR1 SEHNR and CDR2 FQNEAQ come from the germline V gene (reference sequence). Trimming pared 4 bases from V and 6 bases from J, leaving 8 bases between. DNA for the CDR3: TGTGCCAGCAGCTCCCAGTTGGATACGCAGTATTTT. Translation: CASSSQLDTQYF.

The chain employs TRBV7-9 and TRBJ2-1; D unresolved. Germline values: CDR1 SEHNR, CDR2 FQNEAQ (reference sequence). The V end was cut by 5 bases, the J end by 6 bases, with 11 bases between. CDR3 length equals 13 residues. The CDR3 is CASSDTVGNEQFF. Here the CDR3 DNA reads TGTGCCAGCAGCGACACAGTCGGCAATGAGCAGTTCTTC.

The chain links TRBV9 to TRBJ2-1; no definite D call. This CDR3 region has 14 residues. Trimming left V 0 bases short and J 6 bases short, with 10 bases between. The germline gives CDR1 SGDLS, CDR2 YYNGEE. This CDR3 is CASSVEGVSNEQFF. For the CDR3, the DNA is TGTGCCAGCAGCGTAGAAGGAGTCAGCAATGAGCAGTTCTTC.

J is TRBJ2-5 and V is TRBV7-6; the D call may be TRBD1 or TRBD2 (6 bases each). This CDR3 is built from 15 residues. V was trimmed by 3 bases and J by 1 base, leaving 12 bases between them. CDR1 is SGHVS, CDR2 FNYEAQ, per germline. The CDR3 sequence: CASSLGGYFQETQYF. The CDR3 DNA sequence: TGTGCCAGCAGCTTGGGGGGCTATTTCCAAGAGACCCAGTACTTC.

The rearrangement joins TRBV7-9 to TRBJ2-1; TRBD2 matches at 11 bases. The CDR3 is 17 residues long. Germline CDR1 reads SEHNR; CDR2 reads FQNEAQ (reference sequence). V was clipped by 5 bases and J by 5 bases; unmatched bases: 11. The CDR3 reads CASSGGLAGSQHNEQFF. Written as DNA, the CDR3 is TGTGCCAGCAGCGGAGGACTAGCGGGTTCTCAACACAATGAGCAGTTCTTC.